The 23 T cell receptor beta chains below come from one sample, sequenced in a study of cytomegalovirus exposure and HLA in healthy donors. Measured with immunoSEQ multiplex PCR; TCRdb has only the in-frame clones, and not every one. The profile shows about 140,000 clones, about 95% of them singletons. The specimen sequenced was PBMCs. These receptors originate from a man aged 18-30 years in good health and CMV-seropositive.

The J gene is TRBJ1-2, the V gene TRBV14, with D possibly TRBD1 on 5 matching bases. CDR3 size: 12 residues. Looked up from germline, CDR1 is SGHDN and CDR2 is FVKESK. The V end lost 6 bases, the J end lost 2 bases, and 7 bases lay between the germline ends. The CDR3 reads CASSRQNYGYTF. CDR3 sequence (DNA): TGTGCCAGCAGTCGACAGAACTATGGCTACACCTTC. Variable domain in full (rest from reference TRBV14 and TRBJ1-2): EAGVTQFPSHSVIEKGQTVTLRCDPISGHDNLYWYRRVMGKEIKFLLHFVKESKQDESGMPNNRFLAERTGGTYSTLKVQPAELEDSGVYFCASSRQNYGYTFGSGTRLTVV.

The V call is TRBV11-2, the J call TRBJ2-7; D perhaps matches TRBD2 (6 bases). Germline lookup yields CDR1 SGHAT and CDR2 FQNNGV. This CDR3 is built from 15 residues. V gave up 2 bases and J gave up 3 bases, with 14 bases separating them. CDR3 amino acids: CASSLRDFSFYEQYF. CDR3 DNA sequence: TGTGCCAGCAGCTTAAGGGACTTTTCGTTCTACGAGCAGTACTTC. Full variable domain (missing parts from reference TRBV11-2 and TRBJ2-7): EAGVAQSPRYKIIEKRQSVAFWCNPISGHATLYWYQQILGQGPKLLIQFQNNGVVDDSQLPKDRFSAERLKGVDSTLKIQPAKLEDSAVYLCASSLRDFSFYEQYFGPGTRLTVT.

The chain uses TRBV15 and TRBJ1-4; D may be TRBD1 (5 bases). Germline V gives CDR1 LNHNV, CDR2 YYDKDF (reference sequence). The CDR3 has 16 residues. V was pared by 3 bases and J by 6 bases, with 17 bases between. In DNA form, the CDR3 reads TGTGCCACCAGCAGCAAAACAGGCCCATTCTATGAAAAACTGTTTTTT. Protein sequence: CATSSKTGPFYEKLFF.

V gene TRBV2 combines with J gene TRBJ1-5; the match to TRBD1 covers 8 bases. CDR1 is SNHLY and CDR2 is FYNNEI in the germline V gene. This CDR3 region has 14 residues. V was clipped by 6 bases and J by 7 bases; unmatched bases: 8. The CDR3 spells CASSLQGALQPQHF. The CDR3 DNA follows: TGTGCCAGCAGCCTTCAGGGGGCCCTACAGCCCCAGCATTTT.

CDR3 DNA sequence: TGTGCCAGCAGCTTGGGGTTTCGGACACCAGAAGCTTTCTTT. Protein sequence: CASSLGFRTPEAFF. V usage is TRBV5-6 and J usage is TRBJ1-1; the D gene is possibly TRBD1 (5 bases). Germline CDR1 reads SGHDT; CDR2 reads YYEEEE. The CDR3 runs 14 residues. The germline V and J ends were trimmed by 0 bases and 8 bases, with 14 bases remaining between them.

V usage is TRBV5-6 and J usage is TRBJ2-7; 7 nucleotides line up with TRBD1. Germline CDR1 is SGHDT and CDR2 is YYEEEE. This CDR3 comprises 14 residues. The junction had 9 bases not matched to a gene; V was cut back by 0 bases and J by 9 bases. The DNA for the CDR3 is TGTGCCAGCAGCTTGGAGGGACAGTATCTCGGGCAGTACTTC. Translated: CASSLEGQYLGQYF.

The V and J genes are TRBV7-8 and TRBJ1-4; D gene unclear. V lost 1 base and J lost 6, with 6 bases in between. The CDR3 is made up of 13 amino acids. The V gene's germline CDR1 is SGHVS and CDR2 FQNEAQ. CDR3 DNA: TGTGCCAGCAGCTTAGGGACTGATGAAAAACTGTTTTTT. This encodes CASSLGTDEKLFF.

The chain is built from TRBV29-1 and TRBJ2-1, with 8 bases aligning to TRBD1. Germline loops: CDR1 SQVTM, CDR2 ANQGSEA. The CDR3 extends over 15 amino acids. Trimming took 2 bases from V and 5 from J; bases not matched to a gene: 8. CDR3 DNA sequence: TGCAGCGTTGAACTACCGCCGGGACAGGACAATGAGCAGTTCTTC. Protein sequence: CSVELPPGQDNEQFF.

The chain combines TRBV4-2 with TRBJ2-3; the match to TRBD2 covers 14 bases. V shed 0 bases and J 3 bases; nucleotides not matched to a gene: 8. The CDR3 covers 19 residues. Germline V gene sequence: CDR1 LGHNA, CDR2 YNFKEQ. The CDR3 loop reads CASSQDLWGLAGATDTQYF. The CDR3 bases are TGTGCCAGCAGCCAAGATTTATGGGGACTAGCGGGAGCGACAGATACGCAGTATTTT.

This chain joins TRBV28 and TRBJ1-3; D may be TRBD1 (5 bases). Trimming took off 1 base at V and 4 bases at J, with 11 bases between the two ends. Germline values: CDR1 MDHEN, CDR2 SYDVKM. The CDR3 is 15 amino acids. The CDR3 DNA reads TGTGCCAGCAGTTTATCGCCAGGGTCGGGAAACACCATATATTTT. This codes for CASSLSPGSGNTIYF.

The chain recombines TRBV15 with TRBJ2-5, with D tentatively TRBD1 (6 bases). Trimming removed 0 bases from V and 0 bases from J, with 8 bases in between. The germline V gene encodes CDR1 LNHNV and CDR2 YYDKDF (reference sequence). The CDR3 is made up of 15 amino acids. This CDR3 reads CATSRDWTDQETQYF. DNA of the CDR3: TGTGCCACCAGCAGAGATTGGACAGACCAAGAGACCCAGTACTTC.

The rearrangement links TRBV18 to TRBJ2-7; 7 nucleotides align to TRBD2. Germline V gene sequence: CDR1 KGHSH, CDR2 LQKENI. V lost 0 bases to trimming and J lost 0 bases; unmatched junction nucleotides: 2. This CDR3 region has 15 residues. CDR3 in amino acids: CASSPPSGTSYEQYF. As DNA, the CDR3 is TGTGCCAGCTCACCACCCAGCGGGACCTCCTACGAGCAGTACTTC.

CDR3 nucleotide sequence: TGTGCCAGCAGCTTAGCTGGACAAAAGCGTGATGGCTACACCTTC. It encodes CASSLAGQKRDGYTF. The rearrangement joins TRBV13 to TRBJ1-2, with D perhaps TRBD1 (5 bases). CDR1 and CDR2 (germline): PRHDT, FYEKMQ (reference sequence). V was clipped by 1 base and J by 6 bases, with 15 bases between them. The CDR3 spans 15 residues.

This chain connects TRBV25-1 to TRBJ2-1; 10 bases fit TRBD2. Germline V gene data show CDR1 as MGHDK and CDR2 as SYGVNS. The CDR3 runs 16 residues. V was pared by 3 bases and J by 1 base, with 3 bases of the junction left unmatched. CDR3: CASSDLTSGSYNEQFF. CDR3 coding DNA: TGTGCCAGCAGTGATCTGACTAGCGGGTCCTACAATGAGCAGTTCTTC.

The J gene is TRBJ2-7, the V gene TRBV2; tentative D call: TRBD2 (5 bases). V shed 1 base and J shed 4 bases, with 17 bases lying between them. This CDR3 is 16 amino acids long. Germline V gene sequence: CDR1 SNHLY, CDR2 FYNNEI. CDR3 nucleotides: TGTGCCAGCAGTGAAGGGAGTGGGCTAGCCTTATACGAGCAGTACTTC. It encodes CASSEGSGLALYEQYF.

This chain links TRBV4-1 with TRBJ1-1; 9 bases are a match to TRBD1. The CDR3 loop spans 15 amino acids. Germline loops: CDR1 MGHRA, CDR2 YSYEKL. Germline trimming cut 4 bases from V and 6 bases from J; bases unmatched to any gene: 9. In nucleotides, the CDR3 is TGCGCCAGCAGCCCCAAACCGGGACAGGGTGCTGAAGCTTTCTTT. Residues: CASSPKPGQGAEAFF.

This chain joins TRBV9 and TRBJ1-2, with a weak D call TRBD1 (6 bases). CDR3 length equals 13 residues. The V gene lost 0 bases and the J gene lost 4 bases, with 7 bases spanning the gap. Germline V gives CDR1 SGDLS, CDR2 YYNGEE. This CDR3 is CASSVVGGYGYTF. The DNA of the CDR3 is TGTGCCAGCAGCGTAGTAGGGGGCTATGGCTACACCTTC.

This chain uses TRBV5-1 with TRBJ2-1; 11 nucleotides agree with TRBD2. Looked up from germline, CDR1 is SGHRS and CDR2 is YFSETQ. Unmatched junction bases numbered 8, after V lost 1 base and J lost 8 bases. The CDR3 extends over 16 amino acids. The CDR3 nucleotides read TGCGCCAGCAGCTTGTTTACTAGCGGGAGATCCCATGAGCAGTTCTTC. This sequence encodes CASSLFTSGRSHEQFF.

The J gene is TRBJ2-2, the V gene TRBV28; a possible D gene is TRBD2 (5 bases). The V gene lost 5 bases and the J gene lost 2 bases, with 15 bases spanning the gap. Germline CDR1 and CDR2: MDHEN and SYDVKM. This CDR3 spans 16 amino acids. The CDR3 loop is CASSPSSGTNTGELFF. The CDR3 DNA is TGTGCCAGCAGTCCATCCAGCGGAACTAACACCGGGGAGCTGTTTTTT.

The chain joins TRBV7-2 to TRBJ2-4; 14 bases map to TRBD2. V gave up 5 bases and J gave up 3 bases; unmatched junction bases: 9. CDR1 and CDR2 (germline): SGHTA, FQGNSA. The CDR3 length is 18 residues. The CDR3 DNA reads TGTGCCAGCAGCCCGGGACTAGCGGGAGTGTGGGACAAAAACATTCAGTACTTC. The encoded protein is CASSPGLAGVWDKNIQYF.

The chain recombines TRBV2 with TRBJ2-5, with 11 bases aligning to TRBD2. There are 15 residues in the CDR3. The J segment lost 4 bases and the V segment lost 8 bases, leaving 9 bases of the junction unmatched. Germline assignment: CDR1 SNHLY and CDR2 FYNNEI. The DNA of the CDR3 is TGTGCCAGCGGAGCGACTAGCGGGACTGGAGAGACCCAGTACTTC. It is translated as CASGATSGTGETQYF.

V is TRBV20-1 and J is TRBJ2-3, with D unclear. This CDR3 comprises 11 residues. In germline, CDR1 is DFQATT, CDR2 SNEGSKA (reference sequence). The V end was cut by 0 bases, the J end by 6 bases, with 4 bases between. The CDR3 region is CSARDADTQYF. CDR3 nucleotides: TGCAGTGCTAGAGATGCGGATACGCAGTATTTT.

This rearrangement joins TRBV5-8 to TRBJ1-6, with D perhaps TRBD1 (5 bases). Germline loops: CDR1 SGHTS, CDR2 YDEGEE. V gave up 6 bases and J gave up 10 bases, with 14 bases separating them. The CDR3 covers 13 residues. CDR3 nucleotide sequence: TGTGCCAGCAACCCCAGGGCCGGCTCACCCCTCCACTTT. It encodes CASNPRAGSPLHF.